This T cell receptor (beta chain) was recorded in a study of monozygotic twins with inflammatory bowel disease. No DNA is given; TCRdb re-called the 5' RACE reads and lists each CDR3 protein once. In total, the table holds about 210,000 distinct CDR3 sequences. CDR3 length equals 14 residues. Germline V gives CDR1 MNHEY, CDR2 SMNVEV (reference sequence). The study, taken as a whole, reports: It was not supported that a single strong signal or clonotype was associated with IBD.

Notes on this clonotype: The antigen is undetermined.

The genes are TRBV27 and TRBJ1-6; TCRdb's assignment of TRBD1 cannot be checked, as there is no DNA. This receptor was taken from a human donor with ulcerative colitis or Crohn's disease, or a healthy co-twin of an affected twin (not recorded which). Material: blood. The CDR3 sequence is CASSPRPLGSPLHF.